This T cell receptor (beta chain) was found in a study of cytotoxic CD8 clonotypes in ibrutinib-treated CLL (dated by TCRdb to about 2021). Regarding the research as a whole: The cohort had about a dozen relapsed/refractory and approximately 15 treatment-naive patients; some 17 were IGHV unmutated. Responses were partial in around 24 patients and complete in 2; after median around 72 months follow-up, about 14 stayed in remission and roughly twelve progressed. Samples at response were collected after a median of about 11 months of treatment, with a range of about 6 to 40 months. On average, each sample yielded around 250,000 productive templates and over 90,000 productive rearrangements. Longitudinal samples were available for about 30% of the roughly 86 trial participants. Cryopreserved peripheral blood mononuclear cells were collected at three points: before therapy, at response, and at either sustained remission or disease progression. Every sample from remission and from progressive disease was obtained while the patients were still on ibrutinib. Beyond this particular receptor, the publication reports: At baseline, clonality was higher than in age-matched healthy donors and showed a strong correlation with circulating CD8+ T-cell counts. Public clonotypes were rare and either shrank or stayed stable during treatment, and the rise in clonality at ibrutinib response reflected expansion of private clonotypes. Sustained-remission and progressing patients did not have matched sampling times, and lymph node repertoires were not examined. An increase in clonality was observed at ibrutinib response, with clonality remaining stable during sustained remission and falling back toward baseline at progression.

What this sample's time point label stands for: roughly 25 months on ibrutinib. For TCR beta library preparation, roughly 2 micrograms of genomic DNA was extracted from cryopreserved PBMCs. Longitudinal blood samples from CLL patients on ibrutinib monotherapy underwent high-throughput TCR beta sequencing. The patients took part in an open-label, single-center phase 2 trial of ibrutinib monotherapy. In the germline V gene, CDR1 corresponds to ENHRY and CDR2 to SYGVKD. The trim is 4 bases for V and 0 bases for J, with a gap of 7 bases between the germline ends. The CDR3, from cysteine to phenylalanine, totals 14 residues. Only the CDR3 DNA is retained, 42 bases long and in frame from the first base. A MiSeq instrument was used for deep resolution sequencing, which targeted depths ranging from 1 in 1 million up to 1 in 200,000 T cells, with coverage averaging 10x for each clonotype. TCR beta libraries were generated with the immunoSEQ hsTCRB Kit. The paper's data handling went like this. Data were analyzed with ImmunoSEQ Data Assistant and ImmunoSEQ Analyzer, with V, D and J genes assigned per IMGT definitions. Clonality, with values ranging from 0 to 1, was calculated as one minus the normalized Shannon entropy of productive rearrangement frequencies. Only overrepresented clonotypes making up at least 0.05% of each patient's repertoire were included in the public clonotype analysis. About a dozen repertoires from age-matched healthy donors, obtained from immuneACCESS, served as clonality controls. TCRdb provides this immuneACCESS table in a form limited to in-frame rearrangements. Some clones are lacking; in checked studies, under half of them reflect an unresolved V gene, and why the rest are absent is not known. D and trimming were read from the DNA, whereas the V and J calls and clone size are those reported in that table. In this sample the table shows tens of thousands of clones, 55% to 70% of which occur a single time. Of the sample, roughly 22% is held by the ten largest clones.

Details on this clone: No antigen is known for it. No base-level quality is on record; no much larger clone is a single base apart.

This clonotype originated in a human donor with chronic lymphocytic leukemia. Sequences were derived from PBMCs, sampled after 24 months of ibrutinib treatment. The chain was built from TRBV10-3 and TRBJ1-5; no D gene is confidently identified. The nucleotides read TGTGCCATCAGTGGTGACACTAGCAATCAGCCCCAGCATTTT. This sequence encodes CAISGDTSNQPQHF.